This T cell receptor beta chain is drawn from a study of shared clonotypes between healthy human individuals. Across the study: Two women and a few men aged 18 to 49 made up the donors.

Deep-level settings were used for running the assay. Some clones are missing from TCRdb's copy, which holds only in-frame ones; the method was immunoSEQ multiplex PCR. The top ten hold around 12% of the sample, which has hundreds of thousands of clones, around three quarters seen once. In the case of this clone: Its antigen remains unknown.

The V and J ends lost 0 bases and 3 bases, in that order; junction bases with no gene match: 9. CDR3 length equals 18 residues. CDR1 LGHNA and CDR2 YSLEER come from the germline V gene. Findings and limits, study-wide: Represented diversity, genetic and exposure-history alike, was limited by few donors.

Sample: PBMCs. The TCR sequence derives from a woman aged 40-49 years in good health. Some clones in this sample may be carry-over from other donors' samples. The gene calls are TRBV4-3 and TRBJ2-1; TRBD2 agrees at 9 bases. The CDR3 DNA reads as TGCGCCAGCAGCCAAGATTACCGCGGGAGGGAGGTCTACAATGAGCAGTTCTTC. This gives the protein CASSQDYRGREVYNEQFF.